In this sample, the clone carrying this T cell receptor beta chain turned up a few times. The antigen is unknown. Expressed TCRB transcripts were sequenced because the isolated RNA had all been reverse transcribed beforehand. Produced via immunoSEQ multiplex PCR; TCRdb's table is partial and in-frame only. The top ten clones hold around 0.45% of a sample with fewer than 400,000 clones, 8% of them seen once. This record belongs to a study of beta chain features in type 1 diabetes. In the study overall: The patients were much like the healthy donors in age, gender and cell yields. Taken together, all samples contributed nearly 110 million examined sorted cells.

Overall study findings and caveats: A moderate, significant TCRB CDR3 shortening appeared in type 1 diabetes across four CD4+ subsets. PCR might favor shorter templates, equally in patients and controls.

From germline, CDR1 is MNHEY and CDR2 SVGAGI. After removal of 5 bases from V and 3 bases from J, the junction contained 7 bases not matched to a gene. This CDR3 comprises 15 residues. V is TRBV6-5 and J is TRBJ2-7, with 10 positions matching TRBD1. Sequenced sample: central memory CD4+ T cells from blood. The TCR sequence derives from a woman aged 18-29 years in good health. The CDR3 loop is CASSPRDRGHYEQYF. The CDR3 DNA follows: TGTGCCAGCAGTCCCCGGGACAGGGGTCACTACGAGCAGTACTTC.